This entry features one TCR beta chain sequence. The specificity of this receptor is unknown. No base quality values were provided; no much bigger clone lies one nucleotide off. These data originate in a study of CD4 and CD8 cells across lung adenocarcinoma regions (dated by TCRdb to 2017 to 2018). In terms of the full investigation: Intratumor heterogeneity of the T cell receptor repertoire was examined by comparing tumor centers with tumor margins.

Library preparation was by PCR. The instrument was a HiSeq X Ten. The public sequencing data were trimmed at Q25 with fastp and processed into clonotypes with MiXCR by TCRdb, which kept only in-frame beta chains. Rows with one shared CDR3 protein collapse into an entry with the most common genes and DNA. The sample table holds about 8,000 distinct CDR3 sequences, of which around 58% were seen once. The ten largest clonotypes hold roughly 24% of the sample. In the germline V gene, CDR1 corresponds to KGHDR and CDR2 to SFDVKD. V is cut by 1 base and J by 7 bases, and the space between the germline ends is 13 bases. The CDR3 runs 15 amino acids, cysteine and phenylalanine included. The entry retains the CDR3 DNA only, 45 bases that are in frame from base 1. Patients with localized lung adenocarcinoma, a subtype of non-small cell lung cancer, were used as donors. Samples were obtained from the centers of localized lung adenocarcinomas. For TCR repertoire analysis, CD4+ T cells from tumor tissue were profiled apart from CD8+ T cells.

The source of this sequence is a female donor with lung adenocarcinoma. The CD4 and CD8 labels of this study may be unreliable. The rearrangement joined TRBV24-1 to TRBJ2-1; a tentative D call is TRBD2 (5 bases match). Sample: CD4+ T cells from the center of a lung tumor. The cell subset or site label of this sample denotes: tumor center region. The CDR3 is CATSDFAGVGNEQFF. The nucleotide sequence reads as follows: TGTGCCACCAGTGATTTTGCCGGGGTAGGAAATGAGCAGTTCTTC.